This TCR beta chain derives from a study of identical twins. Study results and caveats: Insertions were reduced in abundant cord blood beta clonotypes but not in memory repertoires. Partial confounding of zero-insertion analyses by invariant MAIT and iNKT cells was possible.

CDR1 is ENHRY and CDR2 is SYGVKD in the germline V gene. Deletions cut 0 bases from V and 0 bases from J, with 8 bases between. This CDR3 contains 15 residues. This clonotype has a count of ten or more. The antigen is undetermined. TCRdb re-derived calls from the 5' RACE reads in MiXCR, one entry per CDR3 protein. The sample contains 240,000 or so distinct CDR3 sequences, roughly a tenth of which appear only once. The sequence came from a man over 45 in good health. This rearrangement joins TRBV10-3 to TRBJ1-2; D is unresolved. Sequenced input: memory T cells sorted from blood. The CDR3 protein is CAISESITANYGYTF. The CDR3 DNA reads TGTGCCATCAGTGAGTCGATAACAGCTAACTATGGCTACACCTTC.